This T cell receptor beta chain is from a study of blood T cell repertoires in COVID-19. Study overall: COVID-19 samples, acute and convalescent, were from the United States, Italy and Spain. T cells, B-cell-depleted T cells, or PBMCs provided the cDNA or gDNA that served as material.

In the authors' methods: Amplifying reference gene primers gave estimates of nucleated cell counts. Sequencing used immunoSEQ multiplex PCR; TCRdb keeps in-frame clones, though not all of them. The DNA was the basis for D and trimming; V, J and clone size are from that table. The table records under 100,000 clones, 90% of them present only once. Between the trimmed V and J ends, which lost 4 bases and 14 bases, there was a span of 18 bases. The CDR3 runs to 13 residues. The clonotype comes from a man in his fifties with acute or convalescent COVID-19. The sequenced sample was peripheral blood. The rearrangement links TRBV12-3 or TRBV12-4 to TRBJ2-1, with D maybe TRBD1 (6 bases). CDR3 coding DNA: TGTGCCAGCAGTTCATCTACAGGGTTAGTTGAGTTCTTC. Translation gives CASSSSTGLVEFF.